The present TCR beta chain was sequenced within a study of T-cell memory formation after mild COVID-19. Overall study findings and caveats: Clones which contracted sat mainly in CM and EM if CD4+, and in EMRA if CD8+.

The germline CDR1 and CDR2 sequences are SGHTA and FQGTGA. The CDR3 is made up of 14 amino acids. V gave up 5 bases and J gave up 2 bases, with 11 bases separating them. At least ten counts were recorded for this clonotype. No antigen is known for it. TCRdb re-analysed the 5' RACE reads in MiXCR, keeping a single row per CDR3 protein. The table shows 200,000 to 300,000 distinct CDR3 sequences, with approximately 15% occurring only once. This TCR was recovered from a man between 18 and 35 years old who had mild COVID-19 (a few samples of this study predate the infection). Cell type and time point are not known. Sequencing input: PBMCs or a T cell subset sorted from them (not recorded which). The genes are TRBV7-3 and TRBJ2-3; D tentatively fits TRBD1 or TRBD2 (5 bases each). CDR3 in amino acids: CASSTTGLTDTQYF. DNA of the CDR3: TGTGCCAGCAGCACAACGGGGCTCACAGATACGCAGTATTTT.